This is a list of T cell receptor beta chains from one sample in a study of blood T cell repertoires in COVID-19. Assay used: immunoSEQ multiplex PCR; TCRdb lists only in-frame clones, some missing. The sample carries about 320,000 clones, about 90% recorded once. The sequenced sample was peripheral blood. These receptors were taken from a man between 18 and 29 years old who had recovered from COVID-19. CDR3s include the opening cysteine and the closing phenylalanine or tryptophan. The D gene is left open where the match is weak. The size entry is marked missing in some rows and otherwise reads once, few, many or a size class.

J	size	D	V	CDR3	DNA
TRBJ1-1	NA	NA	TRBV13	CASSLEGVYPEKAFF	TGTGCCAGCAGCTTAGAAGGGGTGTACCCAGAAAAAGCTTTCTTT
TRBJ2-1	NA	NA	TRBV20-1	CSAALNNEQFF	TGCAGTGCAGCCCTAAACAATGAGCAGTTCTTC
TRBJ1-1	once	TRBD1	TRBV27	CASSGTGAPNTEAFF	TGTGCCAGCAGTGGGACAGGGGCGCCGAACACTGAAGCTTTCTTT
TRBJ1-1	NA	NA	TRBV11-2	CASSFGRANTEAFF	TGTGCCAGCAGCTTTGGGCGGGCGAACACTGAAGCTTTCTTT
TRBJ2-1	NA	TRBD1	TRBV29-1	CSVGPPTGYEQFF	TGCAGCGTTGGACCTCCGACAGGGTATGAGCAGTTCTTC
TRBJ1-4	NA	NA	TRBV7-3	CASSLVARVREKLFF	TGTGCCAGCAGCTTGGTTGCCAGGGTACGAGAAAAACTGTTTTTT
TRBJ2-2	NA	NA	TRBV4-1	CASSQVQGRFTGELFF	TGCGCCAGCAGCCAAGTCCAGGGCCGGTTCACCGGGGAGCTGTTTTTT
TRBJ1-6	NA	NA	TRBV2	CASSADTINNSPLHF	TGTGCCAGCAGCGCAGACACGATTAATAATTCACCCCTCCACTTT
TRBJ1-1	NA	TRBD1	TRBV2	CASTSTGGTEAFF	TGTGCCAGCACCTCGACAGGGGGCACTGAAGCTTTCTTT
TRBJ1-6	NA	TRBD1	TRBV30	CAWSPGQVGSPLHF	TGTGCCTGGAGTCCGGGACAGGTCGGATCACCCCTCCACTTT
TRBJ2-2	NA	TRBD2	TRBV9	CASSPLIAGGYGELFF	TGTGCCAGCAGCCCCCTCATAGCGGGGGGATACGGGGAGCTGTTTTTT
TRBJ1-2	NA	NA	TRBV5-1	CASSFREVGYGYTF	TGCGCCAGCAGCTTTCGTGAGGTTGGCTATGGCTACACCTTC
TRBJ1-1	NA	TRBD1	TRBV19	CASSTPGTGDNTEAFF	TGTGCCAGTAGTACCCCCGGGACAGGGGATAACACTGAAGCTTTCTTT
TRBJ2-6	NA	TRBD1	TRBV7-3	CASSLGARGNSGANVLTF	TGTGCCAGCAGCTTAGGGGCCAGGGGGAACTCTGGGGCCAACGTCCTGACTTTC
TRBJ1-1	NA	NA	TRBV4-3	CASNMQGGMNTEAFF	TGCGCCAGCAATATGCAGGGAGGAATGAACACTGAAGCTTTCTTT
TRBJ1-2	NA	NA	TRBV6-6	CASSLGVYGYTF	TGTGCCAGCAGTTTAGGGGTCTATGGCTACACCTTC
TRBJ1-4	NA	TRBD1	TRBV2	CASRTGVATNEKLFF	TGTGCCAGCAGGACAGGGGTGGCAACTAATGAAAAACTGTTTTTT
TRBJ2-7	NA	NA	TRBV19	CASGGQGYEQYF	TGTGCCAGCGGGGGGCAGGGCTACGAGCAGTACTTC
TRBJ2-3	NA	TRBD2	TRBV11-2	CASSSGLAGGSTDTQYF	TGTGCCAGCTCATCGGGACTAGCGGGGGGTAGCACAGATACGCAGTATTTT
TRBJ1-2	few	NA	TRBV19	CASSGPGNYGYTF	TGTGCCAGTAGTGGACCGGGGAACTATGGCTACACCTTC
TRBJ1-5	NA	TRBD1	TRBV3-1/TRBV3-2	CASSQSGQGVGPPQHF	TGTGCCAGCAGCCAAAGTGGACAGGGAGTTGGGCCGCCCCAGCATTTT
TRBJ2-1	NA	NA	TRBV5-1	CASSPSARGNDEQFF	TGCGCCAGCAGCCCGAGCGCCCGGGGGAATGATGAGCAGTTCTTC
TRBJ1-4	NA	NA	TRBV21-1	CASSKGPTGKGEKLFF	TGTGCCAGCAGCAAAGGACCCACAGGGAAAGGGGAAAAACTGTTTTTT
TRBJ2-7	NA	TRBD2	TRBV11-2	CASSLAWGGSYEQYF	TGTGCCAGCAGCTTGGCTTGGGGGGGTTCCTACGAGCAGTACTTC
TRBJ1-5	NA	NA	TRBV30	CAWSREGNIVSNQPQHF	TGTGCCTGGAGTAGGGAGGGTAACATCGTAAGTAATCAGCCCCAGCATTTT
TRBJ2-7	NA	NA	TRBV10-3	CAISDPARSYEQYF	TGTGCCATCAGCGACCCAGCCAGGTCCTACGAGCAGTACTTC